Presented here are 8 T cell receptor beta chains from one specimen sequenced in a study of CD8 T cells in Susac syndrome. An input of roughly 0.5 to 1 ug of RNA was subjected to reverse transcription using random hexamers. TCRdb re-derived calls from the immunoSEQ multiplex PCR reads in MiXCR, one entry per CDR3 protein. This table has approximately 200,000 distinct CDR3 sequences, about 96% appearing once. The sample consisted of CD4+ T cells from PBMCs. These receptors all stem from a human donor with multiple sclerosis.

This chain links TRBV15 with TRBJ1-5; weak D call: TRBD1 (5 bases). The germline gives CDR1 LNHNV, CDR2 YYDKDF (reference sequence). The CDR3 covers 14 residues. V was cut by 8 bases and J by 4 bases, with 15 bases left in between. The CDR3 DNA sequence: TGTGCCACCGAGGACACCGGGCGAAATCAGCCCCAGCATTTT. Protein product: CATEDTGRNQPQHF.

The rearrangement joins TRBV20-1 to TRBJ2-1; tentatively, D is TRBD1 (5 bases). The CDR3 spans 14 residues. CDR1 is DFQATT and CDR2 is SNEGSKA in the germline V gene (reference sequence). V was pared by 3 bases and J by 1 base, with 10 bases between. In DNA form, the CDR3 reads TGCAGTGCTAGGGGGCCCACTTCCTACAATGAGCAGTTCTTC. Amino acid sequence: CSARGPTSYNEQFF.

The chain employs TRBV12-3 or TRBV12-4 and TRBJ2-1, with 8 bases fitting TRBD1. V shed 5 bases, J shed 3 bases, and the junction held 6 bases outside the gene matches. This CDR3 region has 15 residues. Here the CDR3 reads CASSLDRGVYNEQFF. The CDR3 region has the DNA TGTGCCAGCAGTCTCGACAGGGGTGTCTACAATGAGCAGTTCTTC.

This chain connects TRBV20-1 to TRBJ2-3, with TRBD2 matching over 11 bases. The CDR3 contains 15 residues. Trimming cost V 3 bases and J 5 bases; bases outside gene matches: 7. The germline V gene has CDR1 DFQATT and CDR2 SNEGSKA (reference sequence). The CDR3 sequence is CSASHPTSGEDTQYF. CDR3 DNA sequence: TGCAGTGCTAGTCATCCGACTAGCGGGGAAGATACGCAGTATTTT.

The CDR3 reads CASLRLEGVVDNEQFF. In DNA form, the CDR3 reads TGTGCCAGCCTGAGACTGGAGGGGGTCGTGGACAATGAGCAGTTCTTC. V gene TRBV6-4 combines with J gene TRBJ2-1; either TRBD1 or TRBD2 may fit D (6 bases each). Deletions cut 8 bases from V and 5 bases from J, with 22 bases between. This CDR3 is 16 amino acids long. Germline assignment: CDR1 MRHNA and CDR2 SNTAGT.

This clonotype was recorded only once. This chain connects TRBV3-1 to TRBJ2-1, with D uncertain. V shed 3 bases and J shed 12 bases, with 15 bases lying between them. Germline values: CDR1 LGHDT, CDR2 YNNKEL (reference sequence). The CDR3 consists of 13 residues. The DNA for the CDR3 is TGTGCCAGCAGCCACACGCAAGAGGATCGGCAGTTCTTC. Its translation: CASSHTQEDRQFF.

The chain carries TRBV29-1 and TRBJ1-2; a weak D match, TRBD1 (5 bases). There are 12 residues in the CDR3. Germline V gives CDR1 SQVTM, CDR2 ANQGSEA. V lost 4 bases to trimming and J lost 9 bases, with 15 bases between them. This CDR3 reads CSVGDQGRSYTF. Here the CDR3 DNA reads TGCAGCGTTGGGGACCAGGGCAGGAGCTACACCTTC. The variable domain in full, with the rest retrieved from reference TRBV29-1 and TRBJ1-2, is SAVISQKPSRDICQRGTSLTIQCQVDSQVTMMFWYRQQPGQSLTLIATANQGSEATYESGFVIDKFPISRPNLTFSTLTVSNMSPEDSSIYLCSVGDQGRSYTFGSGTRLTVV.

V and J are TRBV5-1 and TRBJ2-3, with 12 bases fitting TRBD2. The junction had 7 bases not matched to a gene; V was cut back by 3 bases and J by 5 bases. CDR3 size: 16 residues. Germline V CDR1 and CDR2: SGHRS, YFSETQ. CDR3 coding DNA: TGCGCCAGCAGCTACCCTAGCGGGAGGGTGGTAGATACGCAGTATTTT. This sequence encodes CASSYPSGRVVDTQYF.